Listed here is a single T cell receptor beta chain. During its preparation, the TCRbeta library received unique molecular identifiers. TCRdb analysed the PCR reads with MiXCR anew, one entry per CDR3 protein. The data contain almost 500,000 distinct CDR3 sequences, around 12% of them singletons. The data originate from a study of T-cell reconstitution after alpha-beta-depleted transplantation in children. The V segment lost 6 bases and the J segment 4 bases; nucleotides outside the gene matches: 5. The CDR3 is 15 residues long. CDR1 and CDR2 from the germline V gene are KGHDR and SFDVKD. This specimen was PBMCs from the stem cell graft donor, taken from the stem cell graft. The origin of this receptor is a human donor who donated a stem cell graft to a child with combined immunodeficiency. The J gene is TRBJ1-2, the V gene TRBV24-1, with 12 bases that match TRBD1. The CDR3 bases are TGTGCCACCAGTTCCGGGACAGGGGGCCCCTATGGCTACACCTTC. It yields the protein CATSSGTGGPYGYTF.